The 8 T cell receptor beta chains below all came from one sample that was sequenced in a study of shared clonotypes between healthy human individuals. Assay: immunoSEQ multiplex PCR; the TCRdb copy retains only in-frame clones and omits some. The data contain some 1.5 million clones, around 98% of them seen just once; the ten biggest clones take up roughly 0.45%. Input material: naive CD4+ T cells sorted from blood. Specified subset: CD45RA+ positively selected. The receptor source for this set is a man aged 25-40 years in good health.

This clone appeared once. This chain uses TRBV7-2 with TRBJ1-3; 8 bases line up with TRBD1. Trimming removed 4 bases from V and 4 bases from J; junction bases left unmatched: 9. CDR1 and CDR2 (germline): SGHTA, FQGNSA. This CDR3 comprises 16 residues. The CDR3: CASSWGLTGAGNTIYF. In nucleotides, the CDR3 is TGTGCCAGCAGCTGGGGACTGACAGGGGCCGGAAACACCATATATTTT.

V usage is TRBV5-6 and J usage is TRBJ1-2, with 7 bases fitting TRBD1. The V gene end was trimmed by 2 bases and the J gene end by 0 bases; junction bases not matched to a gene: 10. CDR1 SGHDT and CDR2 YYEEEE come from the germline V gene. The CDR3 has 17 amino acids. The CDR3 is CASSLSLGQRSNYGYTF. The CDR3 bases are TGTGCCAGCAGCTTATCCTTGGGACAGCGATCTAACTATGGCTACACCTTC. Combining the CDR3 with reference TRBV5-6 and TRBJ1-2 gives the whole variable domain DAGVTQSPTHLIKTRGQQVTLRCSPKSGHDTVSWYQQALGQGPQFIFQYYEEEERQRGNFPDRFSGHQFPNYSSELNVNALLLGDSALYLCASSLSLGQRSNYGYTFGSGTRLTVV.

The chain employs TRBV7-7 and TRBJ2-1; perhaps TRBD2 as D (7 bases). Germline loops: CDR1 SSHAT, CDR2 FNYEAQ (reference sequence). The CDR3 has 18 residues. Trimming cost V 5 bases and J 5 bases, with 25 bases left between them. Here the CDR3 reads CASSRFSGGRGGHNEQFF. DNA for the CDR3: TGTGCCAGCAGCCGGTTTTCAGGTGGGCGCGGGGGCCACAATGAGCAGTTCTTC.

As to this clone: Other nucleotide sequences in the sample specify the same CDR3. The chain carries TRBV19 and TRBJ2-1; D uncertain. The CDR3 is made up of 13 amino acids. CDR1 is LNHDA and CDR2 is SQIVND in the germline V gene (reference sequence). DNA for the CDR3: TGTGCGTCGCAGCGTAGCTCCTACAATGAGCAGTTCTTC. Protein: CASQRSSYNEQFF.

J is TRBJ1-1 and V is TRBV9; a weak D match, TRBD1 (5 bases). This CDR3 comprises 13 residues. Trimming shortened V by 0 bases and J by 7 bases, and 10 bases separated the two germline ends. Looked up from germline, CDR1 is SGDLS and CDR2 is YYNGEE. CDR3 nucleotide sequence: TGTGCCAGCAGCGTAGGAGGGGAGGGTGAAGCTTTCTTT. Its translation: CASSVGGEGEAFF.

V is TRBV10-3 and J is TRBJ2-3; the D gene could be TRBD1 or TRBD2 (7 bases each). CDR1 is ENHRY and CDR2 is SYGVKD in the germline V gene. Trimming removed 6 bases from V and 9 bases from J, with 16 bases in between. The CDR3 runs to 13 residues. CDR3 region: CAIRGGDRDTQYF. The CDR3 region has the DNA TGTGCCATCAGGGGAGGGGACAGAGACACGCAGTATTTT.

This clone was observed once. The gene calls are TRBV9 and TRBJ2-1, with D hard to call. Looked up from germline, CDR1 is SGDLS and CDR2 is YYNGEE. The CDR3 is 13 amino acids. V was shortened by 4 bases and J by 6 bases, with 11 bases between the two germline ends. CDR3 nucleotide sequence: TGTGCCAGCAGCTCTAGATTTGGCAATGAGCAGTTCTTC. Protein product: CASSSRFGNEQFF.

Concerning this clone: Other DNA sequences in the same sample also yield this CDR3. This CDR3 reads CASSLTRSYNEQFF. As DNA, the CDR3 is TGTGCCAGCTCACTAACTAGATCCTACAATGAGCAGTTCTTC. This chain uses TRBV18 with TRBJ2-1; TRBD2 is a possible D gene (5 bases). The germline V gene has CDR1 KGHSH and CDR2 LQKENI. The length of the CDR3 is 14 residues. The V end lost 4 bases, the J end lost 1 base, and 8 bases lay between the germline ends.